This T cell receptor (beta chain) was observed in a study of CD8 T cells in Susac syndrome (dated by TCRdb to about 2019). A note on the overall study: Repertoire sequencing was used to test whether CD8+ T cell activation and differentiation in Susac syndrome was antigen driven. The paper's findings and limits, for the study overall: The TCR sequencing and HLA analysis was acknowledged to have included a relatively small number of individuals.

CDR1 is given as SQVTM and CDR2 as ANQGSEA, both from the germline V gene. From its cysteine to its phenylalanine, the CDR3 spans 14 amino acids. The kept DNA is CDR3 alone, 42 bases in frame from the first base. V loses 2 bases of germline sequence and J loses 0 bases, and the interval between the two ends is 9 bases. RNA was extracted with the RNeasy kit and roughly 0.5 to 1 ug was reverse transcribed using random hexamers. The immunoSEQ multiplex PCR assay, which covers 54 Vbeta and 13 Jbeta segments, was used to amplify TCR beta CDR3 regions. PCR amplification bias was corrected by using a synthetic template baseline for primer optimization and computational correction. The published analysis was carried out like this. Reads were assigned to V, D and J genes according to IMGT and analyzed in immunoSEQ Analyzer, with only productive sequences retained. Clonality was calculated as one minus the Shannon entropy normalized by log2 of the number of productive unique sequences. For each patient and control, public and private clones were evaluated within the 100 most prevalent clones. A clone was defined as Susac-specific if it was absent from the healthy and MS cohorts, from about 1,100 published viral clones and from other ImmuneACCESS disease sequences. TCRdb ran its own pipeline on the public reads, namely fastp trimming at Q25 and MiXCR clone calling, and kept in-frame beta chains. CDR3 protein duplicates are merged, each entry listing the most common genes and DNA. These V and J calls originate from TCRdb's pipeline instead of the authors' own analysis. The sample includes a few hundred thousand distinct CDR3 sequences, with approximately 95% observed a single time. The ten largest clones capture 0.075% to 0.095% of the sample.

Note on this clonotype: Its antigen is currently not known. The record has no base qualities; no much larger clone is one base away.

Peripheral blood CD8+ and CD4+ T cells from healthy donors, Susac syndrome patients and multiple sclerosis patients were profiled using high-throughput TCR beta sequencing. The multiple sclerosis controls were treatment-naive patients who had stable or active relapsing-remitting disease and met the revised McDonald criteria. CD8+ TEMRA cells were enriched by FACS, while bulk CD8+ and CD4+ T cells were purified by magnetic negative isolation. Blood was collected in EDTA tubes and processed within 24 hours, with PBMCs isolated through density gradient centrifugation. PBMCs intended for TCR sequencing were cryopreserved in liquid nitrogen and thawed later in a water bath at 37 degrees C. Purity of sorted or isolated CD4+, CD8+ and CD8+ TEMRA cells was at least 90%.

Recombination linked TRBV29-1 to TRBJ2-3; no D gene call is confident. Sequencing was carried out using CD4+ T cells from PBMCs. The origin of this receptor is a human donor with multiple sclerosis. The CDR3 corresponds to CSVEQKTSTDTQYF. The DNA sequence is TGCAGCGTTGAACAAAAGACTAGCACAGATACGCAGTATTTT.